These T cell receptor beta chains were read from a single sample in a study of shared clonotypes between healthy human individuals. Produced via immunoSEQ multiplex PCR; TCRdb's table is partial and in-frame only. Of about 2.4 million clones listed, approximately 93% are singletons. Sample: naive CD4+ T cells from PBMCs. The receptors stem from a man younger than 35 in good health. Some clones in this sample may be carry-over from other donors' samples. Both conserved end residues are part of each CDR3. D genes are given only for firm matches. A row's size may be missing; if present it is once, few, many or a size class.

clone size	V gene	D gene	J gene	CDR3 DNA	CDR3 protein
.	TRBV4-1	TRBD2	TRBJ2-1	TGCGCCAGCAGCCTCCGGGCACTGGGAGGGAGTCGGGATGAGCAGTTCTTC	CASSLRALGGSRDEQFF
.	TRBV5-1	.	TRBJ1-1	TGCGCCAGCAGCTTGACGAATAACGGAGGAGGATCTTTCTTT	CASSLTNNGGGSFF
once	TRBV5-1	.	TRBJ2-5	TGCGCCAGCAGCGGACGACTAGGTTTGGAGACCCAGTACTTC	CASSGRLGLETQYF
once	TRBV4-1	.	TRBJ2-4	TGCGCCAGCAGCCAACGTGAAACAGGGGGAGGGGACATTCAGTACTTC	CASSQRETGGGDIQYF
.	TRBV18	TRBD2	TRBJ2-3	TGTGCCAGCTCACCACGGAGCCCTAGCGGAGCGGCGACAGATACGCAGTATTTT	CASSPRSPSGAATDTQYF
.	TRBV27	TRBD2	TRBJ2-1	TGTGCCAGCAGTTTCTACCCTAGCGGGCTTCTCTACAATGAGCAGTTCTTC	CASSFYPSGLLYNEQFF
.	TRBV28	.	TRBJ1-5	TGTGCCAGCAGTTCGAGGGTTTTGATGGGGGCTCGGGATCAGCCCCAGCATTTT	CASSSRVLMGARDQPQHF
.	TRBV19	.	TRBJ2-7	TGTGCCAGTACCAACAGGGGAGGCTCCTACGAGCAGTACTTC	CASTNRGGSYEQYF
.	TRBV5-1	TRBD2	TRBJ2-3	TGCGCCAGCAGCACGGGACTAGCGGGTTACGCAGATACGCAGTATTTT	CASSTGLAGYADTQYF
once	TRBV28	.	TRBJ2-7	TGTGCCACATCGCTTGCAACCTACGAGCAGTACTTC	CATSLATYEQYF
.	TRBV28	TRBD1	TRBJ2-7	TGTGCCACCCCATCCGGGACAGGGAGCCACGAGCAGTACTTC	CATPSGTGSHEQYF
.	TRBV5-4	.	TRBJ2-6	TGTGCCAGCAGCTTGACCGTAACTATAAGCTCTGGGGCCAACGTCCTGACTTTC	CASSLTVTISSGANVLTF
few	TRBV11-2	.	TRBJ1-1	TGTGCCAGCAGCTCCCTTACCCGGAACACTGAAGCTTTCTTT	CASSSLTRNTEAFF
.	TRBV19	TRBD1	TRBJ2-2	TGTGCCAGTTCACAGGGGGCGCTTAGAACCGGGGAGCTGTTTTTT	CASSQGALRTGELFF
once	TRBV18	TRBD1	TRBJ2-5	TGTGCCAGCTCACCCCGACAGGGGTGGGAAGAGACCCAGTACTTC	CASSPRQGWEETQYF
.	TRBV18	.	TRBJ2-7	TGTGCCAGCTCACCAGTACCCCTGGGGGAGCAGTACTTC	CASSPVPLGEQYF
.	TRBV29-1	TRBD1	TRBJ1-2	TGCAGCGTTGGCCAACTCCAGGGGGCGCGGGGCTACACCTTC	CSVGQLQGARGYTF
.	TRBV7-3	.	TRBJ2-7	TGTGCCAGCAGCCTGACCCCTATTGGGTACGAGCAGTACTTC	CASSLTPIGYEQYF
.	TRBV11-3	.	TRBJ2-3	TGTGCCAGCAGCTCTTACACAGATACGCAGTATTTT	CASSSYTDTQYF
.	TRBV6-4	.	TRBJ2-1	TGTGCCAGCAGTGACAGGACCAATGAGCAGTTCTTC	CASSDRTNEQFF
once	TRBV4-1	TRBD1	TRBJ1-1	TGCGCCAGCAGCCCACCCGACAGGGGGCTCATGACTGAAGCTTTCTTT	CASSPPDRGLMTEAFF
.	TRBV30	.	TRBJ2-1	TGTGCCTGGAGTCTCCTAGGGCGGTTATTGGGTGAGCAGTTCTTC	CAWSLLGRLLGEQFF
.	TRBV4-1	.	TRBJ2-2	TGCGCCAGCAGCCAAACCGGGACTAACACCGGGGAGCTGTTTTTT	CASSQTGTNTGELFF
.	TRBV5-1	.	TRBJ2-7	TGCGCCAGCAGCTTGTCGCCCAGAAGCTACGAGCAGTACTTC	CASSLSPRSYEQYF
.	TRBV7-3	.	TRBJ1-4	TGTGCCAGCAGCGCCTCTGGGGAAAAACTGTTTTTT	CASSASGEKLFF
.	TRBV28	.	TRBJ1-5	TGTGCCAGCATCTTGCAGGGAGGAGGGAATCAGCCCCAGCATTTT	CASILQGGGNQPQHF
.	TRBV7-2	.	TRBJ2-7	TGTGCCAGCAGCCCCCGGGGATCTACCTACGAGCAGTACTTC	CASSPRGSTYEQYF
once	TRBV27	.	TRBJ2-2	TGTGCCAGCGTAGTGGGGTGGGACACCGGGGAGCTGTTTTTT	CASVVGWDTGELFF
.	TRBV30	.	TRBJ2-6	TGTGCCTGGAGTGCACTCTCTGGGGCCAACGTCCTGACTTTC	CAWSALSGANVLTF
.	TRBV7-2	.	TRBJ1-2	TGTGCCAGCAGCTTAGGGCCGGTGGCGGGCCATGGCTATACCTTC	CASSLGPVAGHGYTF
.	TRBV10-3	.	TRBJ1-1	TGTGCCATCAGTGAGTTCGTTGGGGGGGGGAACACTGAAGCTTTCTTT	CAISEFVGGGNTEAFF
.	TRBV7-2	.	TRBJ2-5	TGTGCCAGCAGCCCGACCAGGGTCCAAGAGACCCAGTACTTC	CASSPTRVQETQYF
few	TRBV28	TRBD2	TRBJ2-7	TGTGCCAGCAATGGTCGGGTAGCGGGCCGTACCTACGAGCAGTACTTC	CASNGRVAGRTYEQYF